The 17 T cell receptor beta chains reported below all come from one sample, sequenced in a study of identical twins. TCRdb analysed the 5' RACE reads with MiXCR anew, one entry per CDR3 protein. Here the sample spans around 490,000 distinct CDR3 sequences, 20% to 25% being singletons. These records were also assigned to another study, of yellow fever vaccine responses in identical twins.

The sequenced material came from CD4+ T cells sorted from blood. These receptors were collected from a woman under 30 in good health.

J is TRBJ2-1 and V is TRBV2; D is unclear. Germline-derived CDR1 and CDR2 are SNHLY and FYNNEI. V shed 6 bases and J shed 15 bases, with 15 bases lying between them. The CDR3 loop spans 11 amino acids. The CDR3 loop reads CASSQRVKMFF. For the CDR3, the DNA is TGTGCCAGCAGCCAAAGGGTCAAAATGTTCTTC.

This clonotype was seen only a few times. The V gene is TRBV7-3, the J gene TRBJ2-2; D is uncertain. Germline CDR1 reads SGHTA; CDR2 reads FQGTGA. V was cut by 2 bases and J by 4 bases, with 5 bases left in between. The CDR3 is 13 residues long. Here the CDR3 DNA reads TGTGCCAGCAGCTTATCATTCACCGGGGAGCTGTTTTTT. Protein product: CASSLSFTGELFF.

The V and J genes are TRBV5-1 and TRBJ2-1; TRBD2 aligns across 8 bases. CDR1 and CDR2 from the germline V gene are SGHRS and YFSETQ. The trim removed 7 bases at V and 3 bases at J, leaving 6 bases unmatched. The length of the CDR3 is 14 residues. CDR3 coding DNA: TGCGCCAGCTTCGGGGGGGCATACTACAATGAGCAGTTCTTC. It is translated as CASFGGAYYNEQFF.

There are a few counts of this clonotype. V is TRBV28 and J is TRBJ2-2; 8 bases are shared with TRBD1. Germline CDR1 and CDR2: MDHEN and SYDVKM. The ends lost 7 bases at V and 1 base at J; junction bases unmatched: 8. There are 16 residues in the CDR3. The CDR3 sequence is CASNSQGGRNTGELFF. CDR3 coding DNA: TGTGCCAGCAACTCACAGGGGGGAAGGAACACCGGGGAGCTGTTTTTT.

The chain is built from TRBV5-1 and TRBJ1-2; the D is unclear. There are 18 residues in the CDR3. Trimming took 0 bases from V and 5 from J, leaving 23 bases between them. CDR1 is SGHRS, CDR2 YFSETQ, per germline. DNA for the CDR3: TGCGCCAGCAGCTTGGTGGGAGTGACATTTGGAGGGTCATATGGCTACACCTTC. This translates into CASSLVGVTFGGSYGYTF.

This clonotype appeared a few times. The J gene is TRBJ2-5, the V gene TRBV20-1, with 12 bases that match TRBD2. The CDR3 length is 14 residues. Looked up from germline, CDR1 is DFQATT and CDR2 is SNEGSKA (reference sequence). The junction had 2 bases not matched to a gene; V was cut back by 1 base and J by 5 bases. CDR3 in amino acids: CSARVTSGSETQYF. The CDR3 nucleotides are TGCAGTGCTAGAGTGACTAGCGGGAGTGAGACCCAGTACTTC.

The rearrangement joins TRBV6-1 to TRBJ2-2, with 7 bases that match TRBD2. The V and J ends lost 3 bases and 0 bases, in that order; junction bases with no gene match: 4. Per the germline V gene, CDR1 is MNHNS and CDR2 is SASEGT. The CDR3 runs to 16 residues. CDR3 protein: CASSEKRGTNTGELFF. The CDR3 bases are TGTGCCAGCAGTGAGAAGCGGGGCACGAACACCGGGGAGCTGTTTTTT.

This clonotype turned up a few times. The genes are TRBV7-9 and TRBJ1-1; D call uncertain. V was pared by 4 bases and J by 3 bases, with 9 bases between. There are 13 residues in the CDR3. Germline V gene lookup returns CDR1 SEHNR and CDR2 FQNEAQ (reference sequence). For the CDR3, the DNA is TGTGCCAGCAGCTCCCCAAAGGACACTGAAGCTTTCTTT. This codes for CASSSPKDTEAFF.

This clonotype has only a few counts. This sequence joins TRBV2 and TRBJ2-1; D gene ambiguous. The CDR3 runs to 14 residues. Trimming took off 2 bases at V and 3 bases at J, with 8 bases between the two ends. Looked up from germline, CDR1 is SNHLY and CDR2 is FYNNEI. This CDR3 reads CASSEWIVYNEQFF. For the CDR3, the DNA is TGTGCCAGCAGTGAATGGATCGTCTACAATGAGCAGTTCTTC. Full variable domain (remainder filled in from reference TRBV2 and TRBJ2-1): EPEVTQTPSHQVTQMGQEVILRCVPISNHLYFYWYRQILGQKVEFLVSFYNNEISEKSEIFDDQFSVERPDGSNFTLKIRSTKLEDSAMYFCASSEWIVYNEQFFGPGTRLTVL.

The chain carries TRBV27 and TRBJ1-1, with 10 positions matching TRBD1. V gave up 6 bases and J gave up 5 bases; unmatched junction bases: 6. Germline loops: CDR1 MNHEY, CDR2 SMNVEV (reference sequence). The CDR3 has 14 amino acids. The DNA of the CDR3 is TGTGCCAGCAGAGTCGACAGGGGGCAGACTGAAGCTTTCTTT. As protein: CASRVDRGQTEAFF.

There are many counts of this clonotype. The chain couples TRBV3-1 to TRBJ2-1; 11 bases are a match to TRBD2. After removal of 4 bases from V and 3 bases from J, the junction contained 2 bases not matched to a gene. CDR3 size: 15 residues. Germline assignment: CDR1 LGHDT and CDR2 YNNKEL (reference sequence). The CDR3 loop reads CASSRGTSGYNEQFF. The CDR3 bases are TGTGCCAGCAGCCGAGGGACTAGCGGCTACAATGAGCAGTTCTTC.

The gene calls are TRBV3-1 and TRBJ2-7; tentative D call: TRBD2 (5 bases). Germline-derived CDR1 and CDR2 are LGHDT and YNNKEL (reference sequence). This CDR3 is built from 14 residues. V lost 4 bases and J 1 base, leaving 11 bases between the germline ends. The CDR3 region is CASSPLLASYEQYF. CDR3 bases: TGTGCCAGCAGCCCGCTCCTAGCTTCCTACGAGCAGTACTTC.

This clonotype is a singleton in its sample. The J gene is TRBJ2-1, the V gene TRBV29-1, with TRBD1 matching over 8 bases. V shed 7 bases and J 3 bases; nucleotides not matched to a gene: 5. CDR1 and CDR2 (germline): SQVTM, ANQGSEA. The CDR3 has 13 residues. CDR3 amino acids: CSAGTGVYNEQFF. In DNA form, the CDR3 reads TGCAGCGCGGGGACAGGAGTCTACAATGAGCAGTTCTTC.

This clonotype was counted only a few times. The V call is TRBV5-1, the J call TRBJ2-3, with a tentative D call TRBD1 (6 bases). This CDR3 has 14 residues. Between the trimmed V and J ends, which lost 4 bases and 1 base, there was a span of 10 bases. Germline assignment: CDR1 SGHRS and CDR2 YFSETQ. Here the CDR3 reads CASSQGPGTDTQYF. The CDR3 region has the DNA TGCGCCAGCAGCCAGGGGCCAGGCACAGATACGCAGTATTTT.

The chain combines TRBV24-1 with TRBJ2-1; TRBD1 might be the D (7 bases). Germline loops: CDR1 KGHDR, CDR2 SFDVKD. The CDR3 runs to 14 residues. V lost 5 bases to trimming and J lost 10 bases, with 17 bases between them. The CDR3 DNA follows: TGTGCCACCAGTGTAGGGGGCCTGGCGGGAGAGCAGTTCTTC. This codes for CATSVGGLAGEQFF.

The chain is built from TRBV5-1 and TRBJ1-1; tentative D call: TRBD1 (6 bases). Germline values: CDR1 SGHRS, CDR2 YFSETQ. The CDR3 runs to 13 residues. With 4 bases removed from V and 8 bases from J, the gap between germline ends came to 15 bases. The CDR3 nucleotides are TGCGCCAGCAGCATAAGGGGGGTAGGGGAAGCTTTCTTT. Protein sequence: CASSIRGVGEAFF. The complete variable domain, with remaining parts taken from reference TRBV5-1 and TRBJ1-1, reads KAGVTQTPRYLIKTRGQQVTLSCSPISGHRSVSWYQQTPGQGLQFLFEYFSETQRNKGNFPGRFSGRQFSNSRSEMNVSTLELGDSALYLCASSIRGVGEAFFGQGTRLTVV.

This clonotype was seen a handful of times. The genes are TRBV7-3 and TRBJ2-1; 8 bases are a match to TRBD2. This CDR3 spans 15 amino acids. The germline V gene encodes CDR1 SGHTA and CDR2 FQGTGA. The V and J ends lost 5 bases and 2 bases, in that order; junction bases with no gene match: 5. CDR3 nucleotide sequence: TGTGCCAGCAGCAGCGGGAGCCCCGCCTACAATGAGCAGTTCTTC. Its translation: CASSSGSPAYNEQFF.